The 8 T cell receptor beta chains reported below all come from one sample, sequenced in a study of cytomegalovirus exposure and HLA in healthy donors. Amplification used 60 Vbeta primers and 13 Jbeta primers. Profiled with immunoSEQ multiplex PCR; TCRdb holds only in-frame clones, not every one. Here the sample spans more than 95,000 clones, about four fifths being singletons. Sequences were obtained from PBMCs. The receptors were sampled from a man younger than 35 in good health and CMV-seronegative.

This clone was recorded a few times. This chain uses TRBV5-1 with TRBJ2-5, with 10 bases lining up with TRBD1. The CDR3 consists of 16 residues. The germline gives CDR1 SGHRS, CDR2 YFSETQ. Trimming cost V 6 bases and J 1 base; bases outside gene matches: 9. The CDR3 sequence: CASKRTGGLFQETQYF. Here the CDR3 DNA reads TGCGCCAGCAAAAGGACAGGGGGTCTGTTCCAAGAGACCCAGTACTTC.

This chain links TRBV5-4 with TRBJ2-3; 11 nucleotides align to TRBD2. There are 16 residues in the CDR3. The trim removed 4 bases at V and 2 bases at J, leaving 6 bases unmatched. From germline, CDR1 is SGHNT and CDR2 YYREEE (reference sequence). CDR3 sequence reads: CASSPEGLADTDTQYF. DNA of the CDR3: TGTGCCAGCAGCCCGGAGGGACTAGCGGACACAGATACGCAGTATTTT.

The chain couples TRBV5-4 to TRBJ2-7; tentatively, D is TRBD2 (6 bases). The V end lost 0 bases, the J end lost 9 bases, and 16 bases lay between the germline ends. CDR3 length: 14 amino acids. CDR1 and CDR2 from the germline V gene are SGHNT and YYREEE (reference sequence). CDR3 coding DNA: TGTGCCAGCAGCTTGGAGGTAGCGGCGACCATGCAGTACTTC. Translating it yields CASSLEVAATMQYF.

This chain connects TRBV23-1 to TRBJ2-5, with unresolved D. The J call may be wrong; the DNA end is better matched by TRBJ2-7. TRBV23-1 is an open reading frame whose function is uncertain. The CDR3 sequence is 13 residues long. CDR3 residues: CASSLSTSYEQYF. In DNA, the CDR3 is TGCGCCAGCAGTCTATCGACTTCCTACGAGCAGTACTTC.

The CDR3 sequence is CASSFAGDWDEQFF. The CDR3 DNA follows: TGTGCCAGCAGCTTTGCGGGGGATTGGGATGAGCAGTTCTTC. V gene TRBV7-9 combines with J gene TRBJ2-1; 7 nucleotides align to TRBD2. The CDR3 contains 14 residues. In germline, CDR1 is SEHNR, CDR2 FQNEAQ (reference sequence). The trim removed 3 bases at V and 8 bases at J, leaving 7 bases unmatched.

The chain combines TRBV7-9 with TRBJ1-1; tentatively, D is TRBD1 (5 bases). V was cut by 5 bases and J by 5 bases, with 12 bases left in between. Germline V gives CDR1 SEHNR, CDR2 FQNEAQ (reference sequence). The CDR3 loop spans 13 amino acids. The CDR3 DNA reads TGTGCCAGCAGCCACCGGGGGGAGACTGAAGCTTTCTTT. Its translation: CASSHRGETEAFF. The whole variable domain, remainder taken from reference TRBV7-9 and TRBJ1-1, is DTGVSQNPRHKITKRGQNVTFRCDPISEHNRLYWYRQTLGQGPEFLTYFQNEAQLEKSRLLSDRFSAERPKGSFSTLEIQRTEQGDSAMYLCASSHRGETEAFFGQGTRLTVV.

This chain uses TRBV7-8 with TRBJ2-7, with TRBD1 matching over 10 bases. The CDR3 spans 13 residues. With V trimmed by 8 bases and J by 5 bases, 6 bases remained unmatched. Germline V gene sequence: CDR1 SGHVS, CDR2 FQNEAQ. The CDR3 nucleotides are TGTGCCAGCCGAGACAGGGGGCGAAACGAGCAGTACTTC. Its translation is CASRDRGRNEQYF. The full variable domain, with the rest looked up from reference TRBV7-8 and TRBJ2-7, is GAGVSQSPRYKVAKRGQDVALRCDPISGHVSLFWYQQALGQGPEFLTYFQNEAQLDKSGLPSDRFFAERPEGSVSTLKIQRTQQEDSAVYLCASRDRGRNEQYFGPGTRLTVT.

This chain connects TRBV18 to TRBJ2-5; 9 bases line up with TRBD2. Unmatched junction bases numbered 9, after V lost 6 bases and J lost 4 bases. The CDR3 is made up of 15 amino acids. The V gene's germline CDR1 is KGHSH and CDR2 LQKENI. In DNA form, the CDR3 reads TGTGCCAGCTCGGAACAGCGGGGGGACCTAGAGACCCAGTACTTC. It specifies CASSEQRGDLETQYF.